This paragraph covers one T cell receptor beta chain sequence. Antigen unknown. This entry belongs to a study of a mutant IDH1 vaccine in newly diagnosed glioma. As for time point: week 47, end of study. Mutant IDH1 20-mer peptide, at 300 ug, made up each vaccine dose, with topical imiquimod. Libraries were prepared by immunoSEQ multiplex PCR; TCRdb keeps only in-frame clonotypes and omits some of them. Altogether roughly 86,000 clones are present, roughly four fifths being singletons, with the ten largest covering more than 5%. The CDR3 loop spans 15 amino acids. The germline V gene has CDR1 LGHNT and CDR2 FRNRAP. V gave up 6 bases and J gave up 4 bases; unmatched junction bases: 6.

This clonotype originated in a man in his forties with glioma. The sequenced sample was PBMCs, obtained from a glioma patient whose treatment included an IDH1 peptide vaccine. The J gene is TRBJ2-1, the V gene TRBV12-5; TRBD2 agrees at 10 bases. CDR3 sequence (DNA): TGTGCTAGTGGCTCCGGGACTAGCGTATACAATGAGCAGTTCTTC. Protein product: CASGSGTSVYNEQFF.